The 10 T cell receptor beta chains presented below share a single source sample, sequenced in a study of early T cells in non-severe SARS-CoV-2 infection. MiXCR, run by TCRdb on the 5' RACE reads, gives a single entry per CDR3 protein. Among tens of thousands of distinct CDR3 sequences listed, about 5% were seen once. Sequenced: whole blood. Receptors originate from an adult who was a healthcare worker with PCR-confirmed SARS-CoV-2 infection or an uninfected control (not recorded which).

This clonotype was observed at least ten times. The rearrangement links TRBV16 to TRBJ2-3; 12 bases line up with TRBD1. From germline, CDR1 is KGHSY and CDR2 FQNENV. V trimming: 4 bases; J trimming: 6 bases; junction bases outside the gene matches: 8. This CDR3 comprises 16 residues. Here the CDR3 reads CASSLRGTGGHDTQYF. CDR3 nucleotides: TGTGCCAGCAGCCTCAGAGGGACAGGGGGCCACGATACGCAGTATTTT.

This clonotype was detected only a few times. This chain uses TRBV28 with TRBJ2-6, with D perhaps matching TRBD1 (6 bases). CDR1 and CDR2 (germline): MDHEN, SYDVKM. CDR3 size: 18 residues. The V end lost 7 bases, the J end lost 0 bases, and 19 bases lay between the germline ends. The CDR3 protein is CASNLSGTYHSGANVLTF. The DNA of the CDR3 is TGTGCCAGCAACCTCTCCGGGACATACCACTCTGGGGCCAACGTCCTGACTTTC.

This clonotype was detected ten times or more. This chain connects TRBV6-2 or TRBV6-3 to TRBJ1-5, with 8 nucleotides matching TRBD1. CDR3 size: 14 residues. Per germline, CDR1 MNHEY and CDR2 SVGEGT. The V segment lost 6 bases and the J segment 7 bases; nucleotides outside the gene matches: 8. The CDR3 nucleotides are TGTGCCAGCAGACTAACAGGGGGTTGGCAGCCCCAGCATTTT. It translates to CASRLTGGWQPQHF.

This clonotype was observed at least ten times. This sequence joins TRBV20-1 and TRBJ2-1; 8 positions match TRBD2. V lost 2 bases, J lost 6 bases, and 6 bases stayed unmatched. The CDR3 has 14 residues. Germline CDR1 and CDR2: DFQATT and SNEGSKA (reference sequence). DNA of the CDR3: TGCAGTGCTAGAAAGAGCGGGGGACTCAATGAGCAGTTCTTC. Encoded protein: CSARKSGGLNEQFF.

This clonotype was detected only a few times. The CDR3 sequence: CASSLSNGNTGELFF. Here the CDR3 DNA reads TGTGCCAGCAGCTTGTCCAACGGGAACACCGGGGAGCTGTTTTTT. This chain connects TRBV13 to TRBJ2-2; D gene uncertain. Germline values: CDR1 PRHDT, CDR2 FYEKMQ (reference sequence). The V and J ends lost 3 bases and 1 base respectively, with 9 bases between them. The CDR3 sequence is 15 residues long. Complete variable domain (other parts from reference TRBV13 and TRBJ2-2): AAGVIQSPRHLIKEKRETATLKCYPIPRHDTVYWYQQGPGQDPQFLISFYEKMQSDKGSIPDRFSAQQFSDYHSELNMSSLELGDSALYFCASSLSNGNTGELFFGEGSRLTVL.

This clonotype was recorded at least ten times. V is TRBV28 and J is TRBJ1-2; TRBD1 aligns across 8 bases. This CDR3 region has 14 residues. The junction had 5 bases not matched to a gene; V was cut back by 4 bases and J by 4 bases. Per germline, CDR1 MDHEN and CDR2 SYDVKM. CDR3 in DNA: TGTGCCAGCAGTTCCCCGACAGGGGTCTATGGCTACACCTTC. Translation: CASSSPTGVYGYTF.

The rearrangement uses TRBV9 and TRBJ2-7; 7 nucleotides align to TRBD1. The CDR3 covers 14 residues. Trimming took 4 bases from V and 0 from J; bases not matched to a gene: 4. Germline CDR1 reads SGDLS; CDR2 reads YYNGEE. The CDR3 spells CASSIRDSSYEQYF. CDR3 DNA: TGTGCCAGCAGCATCCGGGACAGCTCCTACGAGCAGTACTTC.

This clonotype was seen repeatedly, ten times or more. The chain joins TRBV9 to TRBJ2-1, with D perhaps TRBD2 (6 bases). V lost 3 bases, J lost 7 bases, and 17 bases lay in between. CDR3 length: 15 amino acids. Germline values: CDR1 SGDLS, CDR2 YYNGEE. CDR3 protein: CASSAWGLMGNEQFF. CDR3 coding DNA: TGTGCCAGCAGCGCTTGGGGACTCATGGGGAATGAGCAGTTCTTC.

This clonotype has a count of ten or more. This CDR3 is CASSLPTASDRNTEAFF. DNA of the CDR3: TGTGCCAGCAGTTTACCGACAGCCTCGGATAGGAACACTGAAGCTTTCTTT. This chain joins TRBV28 and TRBJ1-1; tentative D call: TRBD1 (5 bases). The CDR3 consists of 17 residues. Between the trimmed V and J ends, which lost 2 bases and 1 base, there was a span of 17 bases. Germline V gene lookup returns CDR1 MDHEN and CDR2 SYDVKM. The full variable domain, with the rest looked up from reference TRBV28 and TRBJ1-1, is DVKVTQSSRYLVKRTGEKVFLECVQDMDHENMFWYRQDPGLGLRLIYFSYDVKMKEKGDIPEGYSVSREKKERFSLILESASTNQTSMYLCASSLPTASDRNTEAFFGQGTRLTVV.

This clonotype was observed at least ten times. The chain recombines TRBV6-2 or TRBV6-3 with TRBJ2-7; either TRBD1 or TRBD2 may supply D (6 bases each). From germline, CDR1 is MNHEY and CDR2 SVGEGT. The CDR3 has 16 residues. Deletions cut 7 bases from V and 4 bases from J, with 23 bases between. Here the CDR3 DNA reads TGTGCCAGCACCGTCTCAGGAGGGGGTGGAGGATACGAGCAGTACTTC. It is translated as CASTVSGGGGGYEQYF.